The next 28 T cell receptor beta chains were all read from a single sample in a study of cytomegalovirus exposure and HLA in healthy donors. The study ran its PCR with 60 Vbeta and 13 Jbeta primers. The data were produced by immunoSEQ multiplex PCR, yet TCRdb's version contains in-frame clones alone and is incomplete. The sample holds some 150,000 clones, 77% seen once. Sequencing used PBMCs. The receptor set was obtained from a male donor in good health and CMV-seronegative.

This clone appeared a single time. The chain combines TRBV2 with TRBJ2-5, with D possibly being TRBD2 (6 bases). V lost 5 bases to trimming and J lost 2 bases, with 12 bases between them. The germline gives CDR1 SNHLY, CDR2 FYNNEI. This CDR3 is 14 amino acids long. The CDR3 DNA sequence: TGTGCCAGCAGTACCTCTAGCGCTCAAGAGACCCAGTACTTC. It yields the protein CASSTSSAQETQYF.

This clone was counted a single time. The chain has TRBV6-6 and TRBJ2-5, with 10 bases fitting TRBD1. Per germline, CDR1 MNHNY and CDR2 SVGAGI (reference sequence). The CDR3 consists of 16 residues. The J segment lost 4 bases and the V segment lost 6 bases, leaving 11 bases of the junction unmatched. This CDR3 is CASSPGTGEMRETQYF. The CDR3 nucleotides are TGTGCCAGCAGCCCCGGGACAGGGGAGATGCGAGAGACCCAGTACTTC.

The V call is TRBV4-3, the J call TRBJ2-5, with TRBD2 as a possible D gene (5 bases). This CDR3 spans 14 amino acids. CDR1 is LGHNA, CDR2 YSLEER, per germline. Between the trimmed V and J ends, which lost 2 bases and 4 bases, there was a span of 11 bases. Written as DNA, the CDR3 is TGCGCCAGCAGCCAAACTCTAGGAGGAGAGACCCAGTACTTC. Protein sequence: CASSQTLGGETQYF.

The chain combines TRBV5-6 with TRBJ2-4; D is ambiguous. This CDR3 spans 11 amino acids. CDR1 and CDR2 (germline): SGHDT, YYEEEE. V was cut by 0 bases and J by 12 bases, with 7 bases left in between. The CDR3 nucleotides read TGTGCCAGCAGCTTGGATCACAGTCAGTACTTC. It codes for CASSLDHSQYF.

J is TRBJ2-5 and V is TRBV27; the D is unclear. Germline-derived CDR1 and CDR2 are MNHEY and SMNVEV (reference sequence). Trimming took 1 base from V and 4 from J, leaving 7 bases between them. There are 13 residues in the CDR3. The CDR3 spells CASSLLWAETQYF. DNA of the CDR3: TGTGCCAGCAGTTTATTATGGGCAGAGACCCAGTACTTC.

This clone has a handful of counts. At one boundary the junction diverges from the germline segment, which might be a read error. This chain uses TRBV7-9 with TRBJ1-2; 9 nucleotides agree with TRBD1. Germline V gene lookup returns CDR1 SEHNR and CDR2 FQNEAQ (reference sequence). CDR3 size: 17 residues. The DNA of the CDR3 is TGTTCCAGCAGCCTTAGGGTAGGGGAAGGACAGGGGAATGGCTACACCTTC. Translating gives CSSSLRVGEGQGNGYTF.

This clone turned up a few times. The rearrangement joins TRBV6-1 to TRBJ2-7; D is unclear. CDR1 MNHNS and CDR2 SASEGT come from the germline V gene. Trimming shortened V by 1 base and J by 3 bases, and 13 bases separated the two germline ends. CDR3 length: 15 amino acids. CDR3 DNA: TGTGCCAGCAGTGAAGAGGCACTCTACTACTACGAGCAGTACTTC. The encoded protein is CASSEEALYYYEQYF.

This chain uses TRBV7-3 with TRBJ2-3; D may be TRBD1 (6 bases). This CDR3 has 19 amino acids. V gave up 5 bases and J gave up 3 bases, with 27 bases separating them. Germline CDR1 is SGHTA and CDR2 is FQGTGA. The CDR3 reads CASSNMHTQGKGGTDTQYF. CDR3 DNA: TGTGCCAGCAGCAATATGCATACTCAGGGGAAGGGTGGAACAGATACGCAGTATTTT. Complete variable domain (other parts from reference TRBV7-3 and TRBJ2-3): GAGVSQTPSNKVTEKGKYVELRCDPISGHTALYWYRQSLGQGPEFLIYFQGTGAADDSGLPNDRFFAVRPEGSVSTLKIQRTERGDSAVYLCASSNMHTQGKGGTDTQYFGPGTRLTVL.

V is TRBV11-1 and J is TRBJ2-1; 14 positions agree with TRBD2. Germline CDR1 and CDR2: SGHAT and FQDESV (reference sequence). This CDR3 has 19 residues. The J segment lost 6 bases and the V segment lost 3 bases, leaving 13 bases of the junction unmatched. CDR3 sequence reads: CASSFGSPMGLAGANEQFF. In DNA form, the CDR3 reads TGTGCCAGCAGCTTCGGATCACCCATGGGACTAGCGGGAGCCAATGAGCAGTTCTTC. Variable domain in full (rest from reference TRBV11-1 and TRBJ2-1): EAEVAQSPRYKITEKSQAVAFWCDPISGHATLYWYRQILGQGPELLVQFQDESVVDDSQLPKDRFSAERLKGVDSTLKIQPAELGDSAMYLCASSFGSPMGLAGANEQFFGPGTRLTVL.

The table lists this clone with many counts. The CDR3 nucleotides read TGTGCCAGTAGTCTGCAGGCGAATAGCAATCAGCCCCAGCATTTT. It yields the protein CASSLQANSNQPQHF. The chain is built from TRBV19 and TRBJ1-5, with D unresolved. The germline V gene encodes CDR1 LNHDA and CDR2 SQIVND (reference sequence). V lost 5 bases and J 0 bases, leaving 11 bases between the germline ends. The CDR3 length is 15 residues.

The rearrangement uses TRBV10-1 and TRBJ1-1; 7 nucleotides align to TRBD1. The length of the CDR3 is 11 residues. The germline V gene has CDR1 WNHNN and CDR2 SYGVQD (reference sequence). Losses at the gene ends were 6 bases for V and 11 bases for J; bases not matched to a gene: 6. This CDR3 is CASRGQHGAFF. The CDR3, as DNA: TGCGCCAGCAGGGGACAGCATGGGGCTTTCTTT.

The rearrangement links TRBV27 to TRBJ2-7; D might be TRBD1 (6 bases). The V end lost 6 bases, the J end lost 3 bases, and 18 bases lay between the germline ends. The CDR3 totals 15 residues. In germline, CDR1 is MNHEY, CDR2 SMNVEV (reference sequence). The CDR3 reads CASRHTGKVGYEQYF. Written as DNA, the CDR3 is TGTGCCAGCAGGCATACAGGGAAGGTCGGCTACGAGCAGTACTTC.

This clone was counted a few times. The genes are TRBV12-5 and TRBJ2-1, with 11 bases aligning to TRBD2. The CDR3 has 17 residues. Losses at the gene ends were 2 bases for V and 7 bases for J; bases not matched to a gene: 10. Germline V lookup: CDR1 LGHNT, CDR2 FRNRAP. The CDR3 sequence: CASGLPTSGSFANEQFF. The DNA of the CDR3 is TGTGCTAGTGGTTTGCCCACTAGCGGGAGCTTTGCGAATGAGCAGTTCTTC.

The J gene is TRBJ1-2, the V gene TRBV19, with 7 nucleotides matching TRBD1. CDR1 is LNHDA, CDR2 SQIVND, per germline (reference sequence). The junction had 9 bases not matched to a gene; V was cut back by 0 bases and J by 5 bases. CDR3 length equals 16 residues. Written as DNA, the CDR3 is TGTGCCAGTAGTATAGATGGGACAGCTCAGACGTATGGCTACACCTTC. It is translated as CASSIDGTAQTYGYTF. Using reference TRBV19 and TRBJ1-2 for the parts outside the CDR3, the full variable domain is DGGITQSPKYLFRKEGQNVTLSCEQNLNHDAMYWYRQDPGQGLRLIYYSQIVNDFQKGDIAEGYSVSREKKESFPLTVTSAQKNPTAFYLCASSIDGTAQTYGYTFGSGTRLTVV.

The rearrangement joins TRBV6-5 to TRBJ1-1; D call uncertain. Germline CDR1 and CDR2: MNHEY and SVGAGI. The CDR3 totals 11 residues. V was trimmed by 9 bases and J by 1 base, leaving 6 bases between them. Written as DNA, the CDR3 is TGTGCCAGTCGGGGGAACACTGAAGCTTTCTTT. Encoded protein: CASRGNTEAFF.

This clone has only one observation. Mismatch with germline at one junction end may stem from a read error. The genes are TRBV7-9 and TRBJ1-1, with D perhaps TRBD1 (6 bases). CDR3 size: 12 residues. CDR1 SEHNR and CDR2 FQNEAQ come from the germline V gene (reference sequence). The CDR3 DNA sequence: TGTTCCAGCAGGTTACAGGGTATCGGAGCTTTCTTT. This sequence encodes CSSRLQGIGAFF.

The chain links TRBV9 to TRBJ1-4; D ambiguous. Trimming stripped 4 bases from V and 0 bases from J, with 10 bases between. The CDR3 runs 15 residues. Germline values: CDR1 SGDLS, CDR2 YYNGEE. The CDR3 DNA reads as TGTGCCAGCAGCCCCCGACATACAACTAATGAAAAACTGTTTTTT. The encoded protein is CASSPRHTTNEKLFF.

This clone was counted a few times. The CDR3 nucleotides are TGCGCCAGCAGCTCGGGACAGACAAATTATGGCTACACCTTC. Its protein is CASSSGQTNYGYTF. The chain carries TRBV5-1 and TRBJ1-2, with TRBD1 matching 7 bases. CDR1 SGHRS and CDR2 YFSETQ come from the germline V gene. CDR3 length: 14 amino acids. V lost 3 bases, J lost 5 bases, and 7 bases stayed unmatched.

The rearrangement joins TRBV27 to TRBJ1-1, with D possibly matching TRBD1 (6 bases). The germline V gene has CDR1 MNHEY and CDR2 SMNVEV (reference sequence). V was shortened by 11 bases and J by 3 bases, with 13 bases between the two germline ends. The CDR3 spans 12 residues. CDR3 DNA: TGTGCCGTCGGGAGGGGGTACACTGAAGCTTTCTTT. This gives the protein CAVGRGYTEAFF.

This clone was counted a few times. The chain carries TRBV4-1 and TRBJ1-5, with D hard to call. There are 16 residues in the CDR3. The V end lost 0 bases, the J end lost 3 bases, and 12 bases lay between the germline ends. Germline V gives CDR1 MGHRA, CDR2 YSYEKL. The chain's CDR3 is CASSQEAVISNQPQHF. In DNA, the CDR3 is TGCGCCAGCAGCCAAGAGGCGGTGATATCCAATCAGCCCCAGCATTTT.

The genes are TRBV19 and TRBJ1-2; D possibly corresponds to TRBD1 (6 bases). CDR3 length: 14 amino acids. Germline assignment: CDR1 LNHDA and CDR2 SQIVND (reference sequence). V was clipped by 6 bases and J by 3 bases, with 14 bases between them. CDR3 residues: CASRPAGAYYGYTF. CDR3 nucleotides: TGTGCCAGTAGGCCAGCGGGGGCTTACTATGGCTACACCTTC.

This clone was seen a few times. J is TRBJ1-6 and V is TRBV7-9; tentative D call: TRBD1 (6 bases). Germline V gene lookup returns CDR1 SEHNR and CDR2 FQNEAQ (reference sequence). Trimming left V 1 base short and J 9 bases short, with 10 bases between. The CDR3 length is 14 residues. CDR3 protein: CASSLDQGSSPLHF. The CDR3 coding sequence is TGTGCCAGCAGCTTAGATCAGGGGAGTTCACCCCTCCACTTT.

The chain links TRBV27 to TRBJ2-1; tentative D call: TRBD1 (6 bases). This CDR3 has 16 residues. In germline, CDR1 is MNHEY, CDR2 SMNVEV (reference sequence). V lost 3 bases and J lost 0, with 12 bases in between. The CDR3, as DNA: TGTGCCAGCAGTTTGGACAGATTAAGCTCCTACAATGAGCAGTTCTTC. Amino acid sequence: CASSLDRLSSYNEQFF.

The chain joins TRBV28 to TRBJ2-1; D may be TRBD2 (5 bases). The ends were cut back, 4 bases at V and 6 bases at J, with 16 bases in the middle. Per the germline V gene, CDR1 is MDHEN and CDR2 is SYDVKM. The CDR3 runs 15 residues. The CDR3 protein is CASSSLGSHRNEQFF. Here the CDR3 DNA reads TGTGCCAGCAGTTCACTAGGGTCCCATCGCAATGAGCAGTTCTTC.

The chain combines TRBV11-2 with TRBJ2-7, with TRBD2 identical over 8 bases. Trimming at V came to 4 bases and at J to 0 bases, leaving 8 bases not matched to a gene. CDR3 length equals 16 residues. CDR1 is SGHAT, CDR2 FQNNGV, per germline. CDR3 DNA: TGTGCCAGCAGCTCGCGAAGCGGGGGCCACTCCTACGAGCAGTACTTC. It yields the protein CASSSRSGGHSYEQYF.

The gene calls are TRBV19 and TRBJ1-2; tentatively, D is TRBD1 (6 bases). Germline CDR1 reads LNHDA; CDR2 reads SQIVND (reference sequence). This CDR3 has 14 amino acids. V lost 8 bases and J 6 bases, leaving 19 bases between the germline ends. The CDR3 here is CASRKRGGEDGYTF. CDR3 in DNA: TGTGCCAGTCGTAAAAGGGGGGGTGAGGATGGCTACACCTTC.

This clone was seen a few times. The rearrangement joins TRBV5-1 to TRBJ2-7; 11 nucleotides agree with TRBD1. The ends lost 4 bases at V and 3 bases at J; junction bases unmatched: 3. Germline CDR1 SGHRS, CDR2 YFSETQ. This CDR3 has 14 residues. The CDR3, as DNA: TGCGCCAGCAGCCCCGGGACAGGGGGCTACGAGCAGTACTTC. Translating gives CASSPGTGGYEQYF.

V is TRBV12-2 and J is TRBJ1-2. TRBV12-2 is a pseudogene locus. The CDR3 is 15 amino acids. The CDR3 loop reads CASRPARGGAGGYTF. CDR3 DNA sequence: TGTGCAAGTCGCCCCGCCCGTGGGGGAGCGGGTGGCTACACCTTC.